Below are 32 T cell receptor beta chains sequenced from a single sample in a study of shared clonotypes between healthy human individuals. The method was immunoSEQ multiplex PCR; TCRdb's version includes in-frame clones alone and lacks a portion of them. The profile covers 2 million to 3 million clones, with 93% appearing a single time and around 0.4% taken by the ten largest. Sequencing was performed on naive CD4+ T cells from PBMCs. Subset of the sample: CD45RA+ positively selected. These receptors all come from a man aged 18 to 30 in good health. Some clones in this sample may be carry-over from other donors' samples.

The chain uses TRBV5-6 and TRBJ1-1; D remains unclear. The germline V gene encodes CDR1 SGHDT and CDR2 YYEEEE. There are 16 residues in the CDR3. V lost 4 bases and J lost 1, with 17 bases in between. CDR3 in DNA: TGTGCCAGCAGCAGCTTGGATGGGTTCGGGAACACTGAAGCTTTCTTT. Translated, it gives CASSSLDGFGNTEAFF.

The gene calls are TRBV7-2 and TRBJ2-1; 10 bases align to TRBD2. The germline V gene encodes CDR1 SGHTA and CDR2 FQGNSA. J lost 0 bases, V lost 7 bases, and 0 bases had no gene match. The CDR3 runs 14 residues. The CDR3 bases are TGTGCCAGCACTAGCGGGAGCTCCTACAATGAGCAGTTCTTC. The encoded protein is CASTSGSSYNEQFF.

The chain recombines TRBV18 with TRBJ2-5; 7 nucleotides align to TRBD1. CDR1 is KGHSH and CDR2 is LQKENI in the germline V gene. V was clipped by 0 bases and J by 6 bases; unmatched bases: 4. CDR3 length: 14 residues. CDR3 region: CASSPPGGKKTQYF. The CDR3 DNA follows: TGTGCCAGCTCACCACCAGGGGGCAAAAAGACCCAGTACTTC.

In its sample, this clone was seen once. CDR3 nucleotides: TGTGCCAGCAGTCAAGTCCCGGGACTAGCGGGAGGGAGCTACAATGAGCAGTTCTTC. Its protein is CASSQVPGLAGGSYNEQFF. The chain joins TRBV6-1 to TRBJ2-1, with TRBD2 matching over 16 bases. The germline CDR1 and CDR2 sequences are MNHNS and SASEGT. The CDR3 has 19 residues. Trimming removed 5 bases from V and 3 bases from J; junction bases left unmatched: 10.

The sample holds a few counts of this clone. The chain recombines TRBV7-9 with TRBJ1-4; D gene unclear. CDR1 is SEHNR and CDR2 is FQNEAQ in the germline V gene (reference sequence). The ends were cut back, 5 bases at V and 0 bases at J, with 16 bases in the middle. The CDR3 covers 17 residues. CDR3 nucleotides: TGTGCCAGCAGCCGATCGTCGACTTGGGCAACTAATGAAAAACTGTTTTTT. Amino acids: CASSRSSTWATNEKLFF.

The chain employs TRBV7-8 and TRBJ1-1; 10 nucleotides align to TRBD1. This CDR3 spans 15 amino acids. After removal of 5 bases from V and 1 base from J, the junction contained 4 bases not matched to a gene. Germline V gene sequence: CDR1 SGHVS, CDR2 FQNEAQ. The CDR3 DNA sequence: TGTGCCAGCAGCGAAAGGACAGGGGGGAACACTGAAGCTTTCTTT. It codes for CASSERTGGNTEAFF.

The gene calls are TRBV4-1 and TRBJ2-5; D is possibly TRBD1 (5 bases). The germline V and J ends were trimmed by 0 bases and 0 bases, with 8 bases remaining between them. The CDR3 has 15 residues. From germline, CDR1 is MGHRA and CDR2 YSYEKL. The CDR3 region is CASSQEGRYQETQYF. The CDR3 bases are TGCGCCAGCAGCCAAGAGGGGCGTTACCAAGAGACCCAGTACTTC.

The chain carries TRBV2 and TRBJ2-7; 10 bases fit TRBD1. The CDR3 has 14 amino acids. Germline lookup yields CDR1 SNHLY and CDR2 FYNNEI. The J segment lost 3 bases and the V segment lost 6 bases, leaving 5 bases of the junction unmatched. CDR3 in amino acids: CASSKDRGDYEQYF. The CDR3 bases are TGTGCCAGCAGCAAGGACAGGGGGGACTACGAGCAGTACTTC.

In the case of this clone: Additional DNA sequences in this sample encode the identical CDR3. The CDR3 bases are TGCGCCAGCAGCTTGGAAGGGGTGGATCAGCCCCAGCATTTT. Residues: CASSLEGVDQPQHF. The V and J genes are TRBV5-1 and TRBJ1-5; weak D call: TRBD1 (5 bases). The length of the CDR3 is 14 residues. Germline V CDR1 and CDR2: SGHRS, YFSETQ. Trimming left V 0 bases short and J 5 bases short, with 9 bases between. The whole variable domain, filled in from reference TRBV5-1 and TRBJ1-5, reads KAGVTQTPRYLIKTRGQQVTLSCSPISGHRSVSWYQQTPGQGLQFLFEYFSETQRNKGNFPGRFSGRQFSNSRSEMNVSTLELGDSALYLCASSLEGVDQPQHFGDGTRLSIL.

The rearrangement joins TRBV19 to TRBJ2-7, with 7 bases fitting TRBD2. V trimming: 5 bases; J trimming: 4 bases; junction bases outside the gene matches: 11. Per the germline V gene, CDR1 is LNHDA and CDR2 is SQIVND (reference sequence). The CDR3 covers 15 residues. CDR3 in amino acids: CASSVSGGRFYEQYF. CDR3 nucleotides: TGTGCCAGTAGTGTGTCGGGGGGACGGTTTTACGAGCAGTACTTC.

The chain joins TRBV6-4 to TRBJ2-3; D unresolved. Trimming shortened V by 4 bases and J by 2 bases, and 25 bases separated the two germline ends. The germline V gene has CDR1 MRHNA and CDR2 SNTAGT. This CDR3 is built from 19 residues. In DNA, the CDR3 is TGTGCCAGCAGTGGCCCGTACCCCCTCATGGAAAGGATCACAGATACGCAGTATTTT. Translated, it gives CASSGPYPLMERITDTQYF.

V gene TRBV28 combines with J gene TRBJ1-5; D remains ambiguous. The CDR3 loop spans 17 amino acids. The ends were cut back, 2 bases at V and 0 bases at J, with 14 bases in the middle. From germline, CDR1 is MDHEN and CDR2 SYDVKM. CDR3 loop: CASSLKVEEYSNQPQHF. The CDR3 DNA is TGTGCCAGCAGTTTAAAGGTTGAGGAGTATAGCAATCAGCCCCAGCATTTT.

The chain combines TRBV28 with TRBJ2-1; D is unclear. V lost 7 bases to trimming and J lost 7 bases, with 14 bases between them. Germline CDR1 and CDR2: MDHEN and SYDVKM. CDR3 size: 13 residues. CDR3 bases: TGTGCCAGCATCTCGGGCAGCGCTAATGAGCAGTTCTTC. Protein sequence: CASISGSANEQFF.

This sequence joins TRBV6-1 and TRBJ2-3; D gene unclear. Germline values: CDR1 MNHNS, CDR2 SASEGT. V gave up 11 bases and J gave up 0 bases, with 15 bases separating them. The CDR3 totals 14 residues. CDR3 nucleotides: TGTGCCTCAGAACGAACCTCTAGCACAGATACGCAGTATTTT. Its protein product is CASERTSSTDTQYF.

The rearrangement uses TRBV18 and TRBJ2-7, with 8 bases identical to TRBD2. The germline V gene encodes CDR1 KGHSH and CDR2 LQKENI. With 3 bases clipped from V and 0 bases from J, the junction kept 1 base outside the gene matches. CDR3 length equals 14 residues. The CDR3 nucleotides are TGTGCCAGCTCACCTCTAGCGGGCTCCTACGAGCAGTACTTC. This codes for CASSPLAGSYEQYF.

V is TRBV5-1 and J is TRBJ2-1; a weak D match, TRBD2 (6 bases). The V gene lost 4 bases and the J gene lost 8 bases, with 22 bases spanning the gap. The CDR3 spans 16 residues. Germline V gives CDR1 SGHRS, CDR2 YFSETQ. This chain's CDR3 is CASSGTPAGSVYEQFF. The CDR3 DNA reads as TGCGCCAGCAGCGGGACTCCGGCGGGGAGTGTCTATGAGCAGTTCTTC.

Concerning this clone: Other DNA sequences of this sample code for an identical CDR3. This chain uses TRBV28 with TRBJ2-7, with a weak D call TRBD2 (6 bases). This CDR3 region has 11 residues. Trimming cost V 3 bases and J 7 bases, with 7 bases left between them. The germline V gene encodes CDR1 MDHEN and CDR2 SYDVKM. The CDR3: CASSFAGEQYF. The CDR3 nucleotides read TGTGCCAGCAGTTTCGCGGGGGAGCAGTACTTC.

Points on this clone: The sample carries other DNA sequences with the same CDR3. The chain is built from TRBV18 and TRBJ2-3; D ambiguous. CDR1 and CDR2 (germline): KGHSH, LQKENI. The V and J ends lost 2 bases and 2 bases respectively, with 8 bases between them. The CDR3 runs to 14 residues. The CDR3, as DNA: TGTGCCAGCTCACCATTGGCTGTCACAGATACGCAGTATTTT. Translating it yields CASSPLAVTDTQYF.

This chain connects TRBV7-3 to TRBJ2-3; the match to TRBD2 covers 11 bases. J gave up 3 bases and V 6 bases, and 2 bases lay outside the gene matches. Germline lookup yields CDR1 SGHTA and CDR2 FQGTGA. The CDR3 sequence is 14 residues long. The CDR3 DNA reads TGTGCCAGCAGAACTAGCGGGAGTACAGATACGCAGTATTTT. Amino acids: CASRTSGSTDTQYF.

The genes are TRBV5-4 and TRBJ1-1; D possibly corresponds to TRBD1 (5 bases). V was cut by 8 bases and J by 7 bases, with 27 bases left in between. Germline CDR1 and CDR2: SGHNT and YYREEE (reference sequence). This CDR3 is 16 amino acids long. The CDR3 here is CASSPGGGFFPFEAFF. The CDR3 nucleotides read TGTGCCAGTAGCCCTGGGGGAGGGTTCTTTCCCTTTGAAGCTTTCTTT.

The sample holds one count of this clone. The chain combines TRBV7-3 with TRBJ2-3; maybe TRBD2 (6 bases). Per germline, CDR1 SGHTA and CDR2 FQGTGA. The V and J ends lost 3 bases and 1 base respectively, with 11 bases between them. The CDR3 extends over 15 amino acids. The CDR3 reads CASSFRGGGTDTQYF. In nucleotides, the CDR3 is TGTGCCAGCAGCTTCCGTGGCGGGGGCACAGATACGCAGTATTTT.

This clone occurred once. This chain connects TRBV18 to TRBJ2-3, with 12 bases that match TRBD2. Germline CDR1 KGHSH, CDR2 LQKENI. The CDR3 extends over 16 amino acids. With V trimmed by 8 bases and J by 5 bases, 11 bases remained unmatched. CDR3 nucleotides: TGTGCCAGCCGAGAACAACTAGCGGGAGGAGAAGATACGCAGTATTTT. This encodes CASREQLAGGEDTQYF.

This chain connects TRBV6-5 to TRBJ2-3, with TRBD2 identical over 10 bases. Germline-derived CDR1 and CDR2 are MNHEY and SVGAGI. Trimming cost V 7 bases and J 7 bases; bases outside gene matches: 8. This CDR3 comprises 14 residues. In DNA form, the CDR3 reads TGTGCCAGCATGGTAGCGGGAGGCCAGTATACGCAGTATTTT. This translates into CASMVAGGQYTQYF.

The chain links TRBV7-2 to TRBJ2-7; unclear D gene. The CDR3 runs 11 residues. Germline V lookup: CDR1 SGHTA, CDR2 FQGNSA. The ends were cut back, 0 bases at V and 8 bases at J, with 5 bases in the middle. The chain's CDR3 is CASSLATQQYF. Here the CDR3 DNA reads TGTGCCAGCAGCTTAGCCACCCAGCAGTACTTC.

V and J are TRBV28 and TRBJ2-7, with 11 bases that match TRBD2. The CDR3 length is 20 residues. Germline CDR1 MDHEN, CDR2 SYDVKM. V was clipped by 2 bases and J by 4 bases; unmatched bases: 19. CDR3 sequence (DNA): TGTGCCAGCAGTTTAATCGATGGGAAGGGAACTAGCGGGAGTATGTACGAGCAGTACTTC. Protein product: CASSLIDGKGTSGSMYEQYF.

The CDR3 here is CASSGTSGRMWEQYF. For the CDR3, the DNA is TGCGCCAGCAGCGGGACTAGCGGGAGGATGTGGGAGCAGTACTTC. This chain uses TRBV5-1 with TRBJ2-7, with 15 bases matching TRBD2. This CDR3 has 15 residues. Trimming removed 4 bases from V and 7 bases from J; junction bases left unmatched: 6. Germline-derived CDR1 and CDR2 are SGHRS and YFSETQ.

The CDR3: CASRTGGIYGYTF. The CDR3 DNA reads as TGTGCCAGCAGGACAGGGGGGATCTATGGCTACACCTTC. The V gene is TRBV28, the J gene TRBJ1-2; 9 nucleotides agree with TRBD1. This CDR3 contains 13 residues. Per the germline V gene, CDR1 is MDHEN and CDR2 is SYDVKM. With V trimmed by 6 bases and J by 4 bases, 3 bases remained unmatched.

This sequence joins TRBV7-6 and TRBJ1-4; 10 bases map to TRBD1. V gave up 1 base and J gave up 6 bases; unmatched junction bases: 2. The germline V gene encodes CDR1 SGHVS and CDR2 FNYEAQ. The CDR3 has 15 residues. The CDR3 DNA sequence: TGTGCCAGCAGCTTAGGGACAGGGGGGTATGAAAAACTGTTTTTT. Residues: CASSLGTGGYEKLFF.

The chain has TRBV5-1 and TRBJ1-5; D ambiguous. Trimming shortened V by 4 bases and J by 0 bases, and 11 bases separated the two germline ends. The CDR3 is 15 amino acids. Germline CDR1 is SGHRS and CDR2 is YFSETQ. The CDR3 loop is CASSPSGVSNQPQHF. Here the CDR3 DNA reads TGCGCCAGCAGCCCCTCCGGGGTTAGCAATCAGCCCCAGCATTTT.

V usage is TRBV20-1 and J usage is TRBJ1-1; D is unresolved. This CDR3 is 11 amino acids long. The V gene's germline CDR1 is DFQATT and CDR2 SNEGSKA (reference sequence). The CDR3 protein is CGEQRNTEAFF. CDR3 DNA: TGCGGAGAACAGCGGAACACTGAAGCTTTCTTT.

The chain recombines TRBV28 with TRBJ2-7; D might be TRBD2 (5 bases). V shed 5 bases and J shed 3 bases, with 14 bases lying between them. The germline CDR1 and CDR2 sequences are MDHEN and SYDVKM. This CDR3 region has 14 residues. CDR3 protein: CASSELRGDYEQYF. CDR3 DNA sequence: TGTGCCAGCAGTGAACTCCGGGGAGACTACGAGCAGTACTTC. Filled out from reference TRBV28 and TRBJ2-7, the complete variable domain reads DVKVTQSSRYLVKRTGEKVFLECVQDMDHENMFWYRQDPGLGLRLIYFSYDVKMKEKGDIPEGYSVSREKKERFSLILESASTNQTSMYLCASSELRGDYEQYFGPGTRLTVT.

The genes are TRBV11-2 and TRBJ2-3, with TRBD1 matching over 8 bases. The CDR3 contains 17 residues. CDR1 SGHAT and CDR2 FQNNGV come from the germline V gene. V gave up 5 bases and J gave up 0 bases; unmatched junction bases: 10. As DNA, the CDR3 is TGTGCCAGCAGCCAATCCTGGACAGGGCGAAGCACAGATACGCAGTATTTT. Protein: CASSQSWTGRSTDTQYF.